Below, one T cell receptor beta chain is given with its context. What it binds is not known. The record originates from a study of post-analysis software for immune sequencing data. About the research overall: Disease trajectories encompassed relapsing-remitting, secondary progressive and progressive-relapsing multiple sclerosis. Findings and caveats of the study: A handful of TRBV segments appeared more often in patients than in controls, and TRBV5-6, TRBV5-1 and TRBV20-1 were among these. Analysis by F measure revealed that same-batch samples clustered strongly together. The normalized Chao1 diversity of multiple sclerosis patients was significantly lower than that of controls.

Germline V gene sequence: CDR1 DFQATT, CDR2 SNEGSKA (reference sequence). The V end was cut by 7 bases, the J end by 7 bases, with 11 bases between. The CDR3 is made up of 11 amino acids. Every TCR beta cDNA library bore unique molecular identifiers. TCRdb recomputed calls from the PCR reads with MiXCR, one row per CDR3 protein. The table lists hundreds of thousands of distinct CDR3 sequences, 25% to 30% of them singletons. The sequence derives from a girl aged 10-17 years with multiple sclerosis. The chain employs TRBV20-1 and TRBJ2-1, with D unclear. Sequenced: blood. The CDR3 DNA sequence: TGCAGTGTCCGGCCCTGGAATGAGCAGTTCTTC. Its protein is CSVRPWNEQFF.